Presented here are 9 T cell receptor beta chains from one specimen sequenced in a study of identical twins. TCRdb ran MiXCR on the 5' RACE reads and lists one entry per CDR3 protein. The sample has roughly 350,000 distinct CDR3 sequences, approximately 13% seen once. Separately, the same data were catalogued under a study of yellow fever vaccine responses in identical twins.

Sequencing was performed on CD8+ T cells sorted from blood. The origin of the receptors is a young woman in good health.

The chain joins TRBV9 to TRBJ1-2; the D gene is possibly TRBD1 (6 bases). This CDR3 region has 11 residues. CDR1 SGDLS and CDR2 YYNGEE come from the germline V gene. V lost 5 bases and J 8 bases, leaving 10 bases between the germline ends. The CDR3 nucleotides read TGTGCCAGCAGGAACAGGGAAGGCTACACCTTC. It is translated as CASRNREGYTF.

V and J are TRBV18 and TRBJ2-7, with TRBD2 matching over 9 bases. CDR1 KGHSH and CDR2 LQKENI come from the germline V gene. The CDR3 extends over 15 amino acids. Trimming at V came to 6 bases and at J to 5 bases, leaving 11 bases not matched to a gene. This CDR3 reads CASSPSGRPPNEQYF. CDR3 DNA: TGTGCCAGCTCTCCGAGCGGGAGGCCTCCTAACGAGCAGTACTTC.

This chain links TRBV6-5 with TRBJ2-3, with D unclear. V lost 4 bases and J 6 bases, leaving 17 bases between the germline ends. Germline values: CDR1 MNHEY, CDR2 SVGAGI. This CDR3 contains 15 residues. The CDR3 is CASSLGRQVIDTQYF. In DNA, the CDR3 is TGTGCCAGCAGTTTAGGACGGCAGGTTATCGATACGCAGTATTTT.

The chain joins TRBV4-1 to TRBJ2-3; 8 positions match TRBD2. The V gene end was trimmed by 4 bases and the J gene end by 1 base; junction bases not matched to a gene: 13. This CDR3 spans 18 amino acids. CDR1 and CDR2 from the germline V gene are MGHRA and YSYEKL. CDR3 residues: CASSPSRLRGGGTDTQYF. The CDR3 DNA sequence: TGCGCCAGCAGCCCCTCCCGGCTTCGGGGGGGCGGCACAGATACGCAGTATTTT.

This clonotype was counted between two and nine times. The chain recombines TRBV20-1 with TRBJ2-7; possibly TRBD2 for D (6 bases). The V end lost 6 bases, the J end lost 2 bases, and 11 bases lay between the germline ends. In germline, CDR1 is DFQATT, CDR2 SNEGSKA (reference sequence). This CDR3 has 12 residues. CDR3 amino acids: CSARDSAYEQYF. The CDR3, as DNA: TGCAGTGCCAGGGACTCCGCCTACGAGCAGTACTTC.

This clonotype was observed a handful of times. The chain's CDR3 is CAISVYSESRFGGVNEQFF. The CDR3 coding sequence is TGTGCCATCAGTGTCTACAGCGAGTCGAGATTCGGTGGCGTCAATGAGCAGTTCTTC. The rearrangement uses TRBV10-3 and TRBJ2-1; D not resolved. This CDR3 comprises 19 residues. Trimming left V 4 bases short and J 6 bases short, with 28 bases between. Germline V gene data show CDR1 as ENHRY and CDR2 as SYGVKD.

This clonotype has more than one count but fewer than ten. The gene calls are TRBV28 and TRBJ2-7, with TRBD1 matching over 7 bases. The CDR3 spans 15 residues. Germline V gives CDR1 MDHEN, CDR2 SYDVKM. V lost 6 bases and J lost 5; bases outside the gene matches: 13. This chain's CDR3 is CASSPEGQPWHEQYF. The CDR3 DNA follows: TGTGCCAGCAGCCCTGAGGGACAGCCTTGGCACGAGCAGTACTTC.

This clonotype came up many times. V is TRBV4-1 and J is TRBJ1-1, with TRBD1 matching over 11 bases. The CDR3 is 15 residues long. The germline CDR1 and CDR2 sequences are MGHRA and YSYEKL. Trimming cost V 6 bases and J 4 bases; bases outside gene matches: 7. The CDR3 region has the DNA TGCGCCAGCAGTCAGAGGGGGACAGGGGGCACTGAAGCTTTCTTT. Residues: CASSQRGTGGTEAFF.

V and J are TRBV2 and TRBJ2-1, with 7 bases fitting TRBD1. J gave up 0 bases and V 7 bases, and 6 bases lay outside the gene matches. Germline V gene sequence: CDR1 SNHLY, CDR2 FYNNEI. The CDR3 length is 15 residues. The CDR3 here is CASTETGSSYNEQFF. The CDR3 DNA is TGTGCCAGCACCGAGACAGGGAGCTCCTACAATGAGCAGTTCTTC.